Listed below are T cell receptor beta chains from one sample, sequenced in a study of tumor and adjacent non-tumor tissue in lung cancer. One entry per CDR3 protein results from TCRdb running MiXCR on the multiplex PCR reads. The data show approximately 66,000 distinct CDR3 sequences, roughly two thirds seen once. The specimen was distant non-tumor lung tissue. These receptors were obtained from a man in his 70s with non-small cell lung cancer. The CDR3 runs from the conserved cysteine through the conserved F or W. Each record gives: CDR3 length, clone size, J gene, V gene, CDR3 protein. Size values are once, few and many counts, or a class for expanded clones, and some rows have none.

CDR3 length: 11; clone size: many; J gene: TRBJ2-5; V gene: TRBV14; CDR3 protein: CASSQRETQYF
CDR3 length: 14; clone size: NA; J gene: TRBJ2-3; V gene: TRBV29-1; CDR3 protein: CSVAGTQSPDTQYF
CDR3 length: 14; clone size: few; J gene: TRBJ1-2; V gene: TRBV5-1; CDR3 protein: CASSFEGGLIGYTF
CDR3 length: 13; clone size: many; J gene: TRBJ2-1; V gene: TRBV4-1; CDR3 protein: CASSQDLMGEQFF
CDR3 length: 13; clone size: many; J gene: TRBJ1-5; V gene: TRBV20-1; CDR3 protein: CSARGQDHQPQHF
CDR3 length: 14; clone size: few; J gene: TRBJ2-1; V gene: TRBV20-1; CDR3 protein: CSAPPGQGRGEQFF
CDR3 length: 12; clone size: many; J gene: TRBJ1-2; V gene: TRBV10-2; CDR3 protein: CASSTGRWGYTF
CDR3 length: 15; clone size: NA; J gene: TRBJ2-7; V gene: TRBV28; CDR3 protein: CASSTGRASSYEQYF
CDR3 length: 15; clone size: NA; J gene: TRBJ2-3; V gene: TRBV4-1; CDR3 protein: CASSHLDRDTDMQYF
CDR3 length: 16; clone size: medium-sized; J gene: TRBJ2-3; V gene: TRBV11-2; CDR3 protein: CASRSGTSGSTGTQYF
CDR3 length: 16; clone size: once; J gene: TRBJ1-2; V gene: TRBV4-1; CDR3 protein: CASSHILDRGGYGYTF
CDR3 length: 15; clone size: NA; J gene: TRBJ1-1; V gene: TRBV6-5; CDR3 protein: CSSNLFPDGSTEAFF
CDR3 length: 16; clone size: few; J gene: TRBJ2-7; V gene: TRBV11-1; CDR3 protein: CASSLTRLADTYEQYF
CDR3 length: 17; clone size: NA; J gene: TRBJ2-6; V gene: TRBV11-2; CDR3 protein: CASSSRGGSFGASLLTF
CDR3 length: 15; clone size: NA; J gene: TRBJ2-7; V gene: TRBV7-8; CDR3 protein: CPSSLAAGRAYEQYF
CDR3 length: 13; clone size: few; J gene: TRBJ2-4; V gene: TRBV12-3/TRBV12-4; CDR3 protein: CTSRGGGRNIQYF
CDR3 length: 16; clone size: NA; J gene: TRBJ2-4; V gene: TRBV11-3; CDR3 protein: CVSTLNKGNSKNIQYF
CDR3 length: 12; clone size: many; J gene: TRBJ2-1; V gene: TRBV10-3; CDR3 protein: CAIRRDSSGQFF
CDR3 length: 15; clone size: NA; J gene: TRBJ2-4; V gene: TRBV20-1; CDR3 protein: CSASGILWAKNIQYF
CDR3 length: 17; clone size: NA; J gene: TRBJ1-2; V gene: TRBV28; CDR3 protein: CARSLTPAAGRAIGYTF
CDR3 length: 14; clone size: many; J gene: TRBJ2-1; V gene: TRBV6-1; CDR3 protein: CASKRLAGVNEQFF
CDR3 length: 15; clone size: NA; J gene: TRBJ2-5; V gene: TRBV20-1; CDR3 protein: CSATSNEDILETQYF
CDR3 length: 14; clone size: many; J gene: TRBJ1-5; V gene: TRBV10-3; CDR3 protein: CAISGEGNNQPQHF
CDR3 length: 15; clone size: many; J gene: TRBJ2-5; V gene: TRBV20-1; CDR3 protein: CSASPAGGIQETQYF
CDR3 length: 16; clone size: NA; J gene: TRBJ2-2; V gene: TRBV30; CDR3 protein: CAWMRWGGGDTGELFF
CDR3 length: 13; clone size: NA; J gene: TRBJ2-2; V gene: TRBV10-2; CDR3 protein: CASKGGNIGELFF
CDR3 length: 17; clone size: NA; J gene: TRBJ2-5; V gene: TRBV11-2; CDR3 protein: CASSLEASGIVAETQYF
CDR3 length: 14; clone size: NA; J gene: TRBJ2-3; V gene: TRBV28; CDR3 protein: CASSFVRGTDTQFF